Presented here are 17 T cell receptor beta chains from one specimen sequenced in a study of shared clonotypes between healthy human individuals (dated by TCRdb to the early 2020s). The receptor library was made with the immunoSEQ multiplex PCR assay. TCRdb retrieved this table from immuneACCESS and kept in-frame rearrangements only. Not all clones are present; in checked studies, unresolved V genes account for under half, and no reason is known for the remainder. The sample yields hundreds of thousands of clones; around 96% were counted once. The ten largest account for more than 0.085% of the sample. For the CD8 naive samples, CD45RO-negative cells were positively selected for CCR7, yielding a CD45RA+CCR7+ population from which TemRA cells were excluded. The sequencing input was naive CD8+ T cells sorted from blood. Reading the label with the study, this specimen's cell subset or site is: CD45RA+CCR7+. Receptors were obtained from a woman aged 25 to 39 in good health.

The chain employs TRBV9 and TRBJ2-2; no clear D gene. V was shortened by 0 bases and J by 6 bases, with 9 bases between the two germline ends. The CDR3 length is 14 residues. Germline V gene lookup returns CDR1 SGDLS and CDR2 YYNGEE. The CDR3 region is CASSVGNGAGELFF. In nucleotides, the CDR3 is TGTGCCAGCAGCGTAGGGAATGGCGCCGGGGAGCTGTTTTTT.

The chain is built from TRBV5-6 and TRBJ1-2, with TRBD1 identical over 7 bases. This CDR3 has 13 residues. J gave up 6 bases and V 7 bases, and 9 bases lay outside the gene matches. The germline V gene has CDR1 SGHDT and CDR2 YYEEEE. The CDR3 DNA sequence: TGTGCCAGCGTAGGGGGCGGCGGGGATGGCTACACCTTC. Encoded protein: CASVGGGGDGYTF.

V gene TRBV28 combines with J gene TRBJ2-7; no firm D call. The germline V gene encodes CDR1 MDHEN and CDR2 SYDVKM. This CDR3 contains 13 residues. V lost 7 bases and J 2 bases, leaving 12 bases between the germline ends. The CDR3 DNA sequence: TGTGCCAGCACTTTCGGCAGGACCTACGAGCAGTACTTC. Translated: CASTFGRTYEQYF.

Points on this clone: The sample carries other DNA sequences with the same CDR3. CDR3 coding DNA: TGTGCCAGCAGCGTAGCGGATACGCAGTATTTT. Protein sequence: CASSVADTQYF. V usage is TRBV9 and J usage is TRBJ2-3; D uncertain. The length of the CDR3 is 11 residues. Germline values: CDR1 SGDLS, CDR2 YYNGEE. The V gene lost 0 bases and the J gene lost 6 bases, with 2 bases spanning the gap.

This CDR3 reads CATRTGPGDTEAFF. CDR3 nucleotides: TGTGCCACCAGGACAGGCCCCGGGGACACTGAAGCTTTCTTT. This chain links TRBV25-1 with TRBJ1-1; 7 nucleotides align to TRBD1. The junction had 11 bases not matched to a gene; V was cut back by 10 bases and J by 3 bases. The CDR3 is 14 amino acids. CDR1 is MGHDK, CDR2 SYGVNS, per germline.

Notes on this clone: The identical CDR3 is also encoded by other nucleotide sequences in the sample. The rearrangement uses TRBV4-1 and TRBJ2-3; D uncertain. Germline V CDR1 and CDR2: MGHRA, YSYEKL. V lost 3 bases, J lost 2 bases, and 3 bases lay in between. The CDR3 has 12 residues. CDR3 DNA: TGCGCCAGCAGCCACTCCACAGATACGCAGTATTTT. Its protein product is CASSHSTDTQYF.

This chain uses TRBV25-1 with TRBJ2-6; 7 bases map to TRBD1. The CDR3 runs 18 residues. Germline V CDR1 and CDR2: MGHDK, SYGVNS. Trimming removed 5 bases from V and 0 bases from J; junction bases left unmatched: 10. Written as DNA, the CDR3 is TGTGCCAGCAGTCGCCGGGACAGTCGTATCTCTGGGGCCAACGTCCTGACTTTC. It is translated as CASSRRDSRISGANVLTF.

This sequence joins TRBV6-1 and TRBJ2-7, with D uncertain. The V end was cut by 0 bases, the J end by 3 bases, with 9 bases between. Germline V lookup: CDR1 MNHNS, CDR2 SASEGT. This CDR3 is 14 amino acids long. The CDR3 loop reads CASSEAPEYYEQYF. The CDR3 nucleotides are TGTGCCAGCAGTGAAGCCCCGGAATACTACGAGCAGTACTTC.

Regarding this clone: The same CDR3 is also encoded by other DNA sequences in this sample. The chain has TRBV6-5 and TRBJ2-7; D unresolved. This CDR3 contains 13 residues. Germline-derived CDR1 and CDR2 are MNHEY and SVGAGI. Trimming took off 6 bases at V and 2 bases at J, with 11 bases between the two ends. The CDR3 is CASSPTGTYEQYF. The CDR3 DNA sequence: TGTGCCAGCAGCCCAACTGGAACCTACGAGCAGTACTTC.

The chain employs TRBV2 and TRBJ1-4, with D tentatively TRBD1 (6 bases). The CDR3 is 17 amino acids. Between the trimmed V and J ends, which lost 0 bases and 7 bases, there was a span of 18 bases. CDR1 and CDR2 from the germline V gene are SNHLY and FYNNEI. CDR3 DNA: TGTGCCAGCAGTGAAGCGAGGGGGGCGCGGGGTGCTGAAAAACTGTTTTTT. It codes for CASSEARGARGAEKLFF.

The CDR3: CASSVGRGSGSFAGANVLTF. The CDR3 coding sequence is TGTGCCAGCAGCGTAGGGAGAGGTAGCGGGAGTTTTGCTGGGGCCAACGTCCTGACTTTC. This chain joins TRBV9 and TRBJ2-6, with 9 positions matching TRBD2. V lost 0 bases, J lost 2 bases, and 12 bases stayed unmatched. Germline values: CDR1 SGDLS, CDR2 YYNGEE. This CDR3 spans 20 amino acids. Full variable domain (remainder filled in from reference TRBV9 and TRBJ2-6): DSGVTQTPKHLITATGQRVTLRCSPRSGDLSVYWYQQSLDQGLQFLIQYYNGEERAKGNILERFSAQQFPDLHSELNLSSLELGDSALYFCASSVGRGSGSFAGANVLTFGAGSRLTVL.

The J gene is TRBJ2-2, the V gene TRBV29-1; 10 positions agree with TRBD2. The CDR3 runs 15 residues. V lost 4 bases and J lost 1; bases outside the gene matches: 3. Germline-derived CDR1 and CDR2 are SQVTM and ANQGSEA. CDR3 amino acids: CSVAWTSGNTGELFF. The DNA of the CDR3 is TGCAGCGTTGCGTGGACTAGCGGGAACACCGGGGAGCTGTTTTTT.

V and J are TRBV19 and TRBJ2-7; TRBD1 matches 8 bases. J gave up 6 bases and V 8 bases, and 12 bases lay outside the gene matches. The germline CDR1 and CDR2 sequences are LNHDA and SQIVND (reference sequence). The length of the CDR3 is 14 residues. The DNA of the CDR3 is TGTGCCAGTGCCCCCGGACAGGGTACAGCCGAGCAGTACTTC. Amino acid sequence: CASAPGQGTAEQYF.

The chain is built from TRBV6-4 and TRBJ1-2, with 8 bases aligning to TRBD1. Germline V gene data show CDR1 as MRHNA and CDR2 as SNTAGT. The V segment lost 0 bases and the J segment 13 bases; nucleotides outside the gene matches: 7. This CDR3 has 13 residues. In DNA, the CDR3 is TGTGCCAGCAGTGACTCAGCCAGGGGGCCCCTCACCTTC. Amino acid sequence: CASSDSARGPLTF.

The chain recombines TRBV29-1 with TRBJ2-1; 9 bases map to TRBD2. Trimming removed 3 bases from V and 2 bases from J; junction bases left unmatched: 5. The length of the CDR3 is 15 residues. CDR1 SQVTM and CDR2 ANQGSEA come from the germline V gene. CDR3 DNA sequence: TGCAGCGTTGATGGCGGGAGGGGCCCCTACAATGAGCAGTTCTTC. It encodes CSVDGGRGPYNEQFF.

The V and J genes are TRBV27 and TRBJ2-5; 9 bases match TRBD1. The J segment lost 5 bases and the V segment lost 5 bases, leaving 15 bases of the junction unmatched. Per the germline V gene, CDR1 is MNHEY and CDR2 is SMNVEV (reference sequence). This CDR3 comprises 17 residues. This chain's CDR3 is CASSPYSGTGISETQYF. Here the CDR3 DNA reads TGTGCCAGCAGTCCCTACTCCGGGACAGGGATATCGGAGACCCAGTACTTC.

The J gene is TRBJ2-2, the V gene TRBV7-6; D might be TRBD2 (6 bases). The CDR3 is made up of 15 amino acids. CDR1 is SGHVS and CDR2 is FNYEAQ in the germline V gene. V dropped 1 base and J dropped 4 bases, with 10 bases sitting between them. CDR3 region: CASSLVPEGTGELFF. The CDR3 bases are TGTGCCAGCAGCTTAGTTCCGGAGGGCACCGGGGAGCTGTTTTTT.